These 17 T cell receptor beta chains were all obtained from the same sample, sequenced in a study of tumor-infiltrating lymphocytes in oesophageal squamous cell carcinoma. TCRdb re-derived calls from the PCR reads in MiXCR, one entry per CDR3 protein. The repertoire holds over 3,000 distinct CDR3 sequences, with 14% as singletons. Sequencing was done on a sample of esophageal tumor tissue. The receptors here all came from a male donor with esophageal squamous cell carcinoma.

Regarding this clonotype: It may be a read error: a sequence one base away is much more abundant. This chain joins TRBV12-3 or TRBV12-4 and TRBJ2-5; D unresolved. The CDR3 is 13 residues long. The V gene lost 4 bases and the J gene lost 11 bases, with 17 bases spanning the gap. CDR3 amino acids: CASSSEIYNEQYF. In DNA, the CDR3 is TGTGCCAGCAGTTCAGAGATATACAATGAGCAGTACTTC.

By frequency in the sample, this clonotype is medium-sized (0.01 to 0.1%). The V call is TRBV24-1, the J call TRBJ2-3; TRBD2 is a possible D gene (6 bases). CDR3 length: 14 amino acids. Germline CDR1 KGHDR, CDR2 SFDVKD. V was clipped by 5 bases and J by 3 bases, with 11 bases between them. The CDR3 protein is CATSVTGGTDTQYF. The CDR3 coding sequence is TGTGCCACCAGTGTTACAGGAGGGACAGATACGCAGTATTTT.

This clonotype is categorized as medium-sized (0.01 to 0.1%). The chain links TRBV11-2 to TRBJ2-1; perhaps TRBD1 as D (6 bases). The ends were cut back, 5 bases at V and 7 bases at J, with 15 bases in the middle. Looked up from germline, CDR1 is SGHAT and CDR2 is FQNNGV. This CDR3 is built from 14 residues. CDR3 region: CASSRTELPNEQFF. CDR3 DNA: TGTGCCAGCAGCCGGACAGAACTCCCTAATGAGCAGTTCTTC.

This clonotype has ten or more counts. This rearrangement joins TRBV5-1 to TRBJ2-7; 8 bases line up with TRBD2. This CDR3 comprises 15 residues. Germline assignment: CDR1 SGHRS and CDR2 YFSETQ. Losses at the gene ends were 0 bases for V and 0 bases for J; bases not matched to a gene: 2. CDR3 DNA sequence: TGCGCCAGCAGCTTGGTAGCGGGGTTCTCCTACGAGCAGTACTTC. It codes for CASSLVAGFSYEQYF.

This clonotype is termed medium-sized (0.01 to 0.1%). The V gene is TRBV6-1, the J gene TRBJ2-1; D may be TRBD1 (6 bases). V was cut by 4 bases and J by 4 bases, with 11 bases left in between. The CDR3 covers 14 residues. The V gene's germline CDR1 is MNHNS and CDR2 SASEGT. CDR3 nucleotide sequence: TGTGCCAGCAGTGGACAGGAGGAGTACAATGAGCAGTTCTTC. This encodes CASSGQEEYNEQFF.

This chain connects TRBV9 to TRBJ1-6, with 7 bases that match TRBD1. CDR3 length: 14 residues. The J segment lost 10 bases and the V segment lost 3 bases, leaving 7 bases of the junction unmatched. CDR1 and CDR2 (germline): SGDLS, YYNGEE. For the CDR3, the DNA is TGTGCCAGCAGCGAGGGGGCAGGTGAATCACCCCTCCACTTT. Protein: CASSEGAGESPLHF.

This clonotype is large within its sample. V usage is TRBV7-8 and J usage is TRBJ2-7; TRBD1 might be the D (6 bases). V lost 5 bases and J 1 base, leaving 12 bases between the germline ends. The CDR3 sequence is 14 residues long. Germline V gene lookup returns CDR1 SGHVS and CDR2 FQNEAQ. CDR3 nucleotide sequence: TGTGCCAGCAGCCTCCGGGACACGTCCTACGAGCAGTACTTC. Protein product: CASSLRDTSYEQYF.

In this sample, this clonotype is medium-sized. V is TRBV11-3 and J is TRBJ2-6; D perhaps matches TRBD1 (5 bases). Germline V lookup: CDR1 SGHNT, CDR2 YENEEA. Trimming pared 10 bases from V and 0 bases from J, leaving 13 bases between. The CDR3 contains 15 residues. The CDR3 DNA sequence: TGTGCCATCATGACAGTCATCTCTGGGGCCAACGTCCTGACTTTC. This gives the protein CAIMTVISGANVLTF.

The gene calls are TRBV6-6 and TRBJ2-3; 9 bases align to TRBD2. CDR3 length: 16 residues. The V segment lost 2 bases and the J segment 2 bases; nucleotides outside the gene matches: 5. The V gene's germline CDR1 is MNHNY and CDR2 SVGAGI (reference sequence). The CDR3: CASSYQAGGNTDTQYF. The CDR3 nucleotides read TGTGCCAGCAGTTACCAAGCGGGGGGCAACACAGATACGCAGTATTTT.

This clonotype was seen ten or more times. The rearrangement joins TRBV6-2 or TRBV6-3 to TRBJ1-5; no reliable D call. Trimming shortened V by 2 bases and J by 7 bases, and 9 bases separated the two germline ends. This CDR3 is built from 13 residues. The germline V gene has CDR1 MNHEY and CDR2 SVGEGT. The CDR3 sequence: CASSYGEAQPQHF. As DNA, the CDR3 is TGTGCCAGCAGTTACGGGGAGGCCCAGCCCCAGCATTTT.

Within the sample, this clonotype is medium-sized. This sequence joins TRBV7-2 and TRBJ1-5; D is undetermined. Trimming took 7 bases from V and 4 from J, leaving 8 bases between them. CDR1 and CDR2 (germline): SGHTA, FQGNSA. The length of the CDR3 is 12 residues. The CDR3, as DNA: TGTGCCAGCACCTCCCAGAATCAGCCCCAGCATTTT. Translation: CASTSQNQPQHF.

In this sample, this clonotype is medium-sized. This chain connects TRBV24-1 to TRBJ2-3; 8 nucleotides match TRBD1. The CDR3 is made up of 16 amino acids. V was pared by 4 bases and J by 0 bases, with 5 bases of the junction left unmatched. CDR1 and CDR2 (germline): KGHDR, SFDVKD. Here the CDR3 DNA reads TGTGCCACCAGTGACATAACAGGGGGGAGCACAGATACGCAGTATTTT. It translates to CATSDITGGSTDTQYF.

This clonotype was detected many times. The CDR3 spells CASSLALAGLNQPQHF. The DNA for the CDR3 is TGTGCCAGCAGTTTAGCGCTTGCAGGGTTGAATCAGCCCCAGCATTTT. This rearrangement joins TRBV12-3 or TRBV12-4 to TRBJ1-5, with TRBD1 as a possible D gene (5 bases). V was clipped by 0 bases and J by 4 bases, with 13 bases between them. There are 16 residues in the CDR3.

CDR3: CASSPGTGGIDEQFF. CDR3 coding DNA: TGTGCCAGCAGCCCCGGGACAGGGGGCATCGATGAGCAGTTCTTC. The chain is built from TRBV6-4 and TRBJ2-5, with 12 bases lining up with TRBD1. The J call may be incorrect, as the DNA end agrees better with TRBJ2-1. This CDR3 region has 15 residues. Germline V gene sequence: CDR1 MRHNA, CDR2 SNTAGT.

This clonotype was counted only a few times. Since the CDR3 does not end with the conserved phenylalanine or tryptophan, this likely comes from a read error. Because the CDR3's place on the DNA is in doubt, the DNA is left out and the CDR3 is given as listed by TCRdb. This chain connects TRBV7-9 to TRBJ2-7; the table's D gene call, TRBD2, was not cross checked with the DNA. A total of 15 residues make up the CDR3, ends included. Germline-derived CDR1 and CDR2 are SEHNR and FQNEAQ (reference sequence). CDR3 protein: CASSEDPSYGYTFGS.

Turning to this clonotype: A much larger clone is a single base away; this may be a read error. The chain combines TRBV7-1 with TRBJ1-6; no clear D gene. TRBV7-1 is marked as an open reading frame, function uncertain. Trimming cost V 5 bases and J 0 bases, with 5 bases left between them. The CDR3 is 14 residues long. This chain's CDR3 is CASSRSSYNSPLHF. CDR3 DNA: TGTGCCAGCAGCCGAAGCTCCTATAATTCACCCCTCCACTTT.

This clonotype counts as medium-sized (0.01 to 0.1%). Written as DNA, the CDR3 is TGTGCCAGCAGCGGCAGCGGTGACTTCTATTATAGCAATCAGCCCCAGCATTTT. It yields the protein CASSGSGDFYYSNQPQHF. The chain uses TRBV7-9 and TRBJ1-5; D remains ambiguous. The germline V gene has CDR1 SEHNR and CDR2 FQNEAQ (reference sequence). The CDR3 is made up of 18 amino acids. V was clipped by 5 bases and J by 0 bases, with 20 bases between them.